This T cell receptor (beta chain) is drawn from a study of blood T cell repertoires in COVID-19. Method: immunoSEQ multiplex PCR; TCRdb's copy keeps in-frame clones and lacks some. Of approximately 70,000 clones in the sample, 70% to 90% were seen once. Material for sequencing was peripheral blood. The clonotype was recovered from a human donor in a cohort sampled during active COVID-19.

CDR3 loop: CASSTQLTGRLAKNIQYF. As DNA, the CDR3 is TGTGCCAGCTCAACCCAGCTCACAGGGAGACTAGCCAAAAACATTCAGTACTTC. The chain uses TRBV18 and TRBJ2-4; the D gene is possibly TRBD1 (6 bases). Germline V CDR1 and CDR2: KGHSH, LQKENI. V was pared by 5 bases and J by 0 bases, with 20 bases between. This CDR3 is built from 18 residues.